The TCR beta chain described here comes from a study of blood T cell repertoires in COVID-19. Clones were read by immunoSEQ multiplex PCR, and TCRdb kept only the in-frame ones, dropping some. The profile shows around 130,000 clones, around 80% of them singletons. CDR1 is LGHDT and CDR2 is YNNKEL in the germline V gene (reference sequence). V dropped 4 bases and J dropped 7 bases, with 13 bases sitting between them. This CDR3 has 13 amino acids. V is TRBV3-1 (or the pseudogene TRBV3-2) and J is TRBJ2-5; tentatively, D is TRBD2 (6 bases). This TCR derives from a man aged 45-65 years with acute or convalescent COVID-19. The sample was peripheral blood. The CDR3 protein is CASSPGIGGTQYF. Here the CDR3 DNA reads TGTGCCAGCAGCCCCGGGATCGGGGGGACCCAGTACTTC.